This is a list of T cell receptor beta chains from one sample in a study of metastatic and nonmetastatic thyroid tumors. TCRdb reanalyzed the PCR reads via MiXCR. The sample yields 20,000 to 25,000 clones, about 12% seen once. Sequences were obtained from blood. These TCRs come from a male donor with papillary thyroid cancer or a benign thyroid nodule (not recorded which). Some clones in this sample may be carry-over from other donors' samples. CDR3s include the opening cysteine and the closing phenylalanine or tryptophan.

J: TRBJ2-7
V: TRBV3-1
CDR3: CASSQRGSGVHSYEQYF

J: TRBJ2-7
V: TRBV18
CDR3: CASSPRAQPSYEQYF

J: TRBJ2-2
V: TRBV28
CDR3: CASTGQGGTGELFF

J: TRBJ2-5
V: TRBV7-9
CDR3: CASSPTSTLQETQYF

J: TRBJ1-2
V: TRBV6-1
CDR3: CASRTGLGYGYTF

J: TRBJ1-2
V: TRBV6-1
CDR3: CASSLDRNYGYTF

J: TRBJ2-2
V: TRBV27
CDR3: CASSLALSGGELFF

J: TRBJ2-1
V: TRBV27
CDR3: CASSPGWGGANNEQFF

J: TRBJ1-5
V: TRBV2
CDR3: CASSLDRGSNQPQHF

J: TRBJ1-1
V: TRBV7-2
CDR3: CASSLDGTRNTEAFF

J: TRBJ2-7
V: TRBV5-6
CDR3: CASSPLAAGSYEQYF

J: TRBJ2-1
V: TRBV5-1
CDR3: CASSLILGGNEQFF

J: TRBJ2-5
V: TRBV24-1
CDR3: CATSDPWDRGEETQYF

J: TRBJ2-3
V: TRBV3-1
CDR3: CASSQGFGGADTQYF

J: TRBJ1-3
V: TRBV2
CDR3: CASSPIGQGGNTIYF

J: TRBJ1-1
V: TRBV30
CDR3: CAWTQGTEAFF

J: TRBJ2-4
V: TRBV4-1
CDR3: CASSQDPSGGNIQYF

J: TRBJ2-7
V: TRBV12-3/TRBV12-4
CDR3: CASSFFGLAGLGSYEQYF

J: TRBJ2-4
V: TRBV6-1
CDR3: CASSDPTTGENIQYF

J: TRBJ2-1
V: TRBV6-6
CDR3: CASSYSGSAEQFF

J: TRBJ2-7
V: TRBV10-2
CDR3: CASRPRQGSEQYF

J: TRBJ2-7
V: TRBV18
CDR3: CASSGQGNEQYF